The T cell receptor beta chain described here comes from a study of beta chain features in type 1 diabetes. Across the study: Patient and healthy donor groups were alike in age, gender and cell yields.

There was one heparinised blood draw per donor, averaging approximately 120 mL. On this clone itself: What it binds is unknown.

The authors reverse transcribed all of the isolated RNA, so sequencing captured expressed TCRB transcripts. Sequencing used immunoSEQ multiplex PCR; TCRdb keeps in-frame clones, though not all of them. The profile shows under 300,000 clones, 16% of them singletons. V trimming: 4 bases; J trimming: 7 bases; junction bases outside the gene matches: 8. Germline CDR1 reads SGDLS; CDR2 reads YYNGEE. The CDR3 spans 14 residues. Study-level points and caveats: PCR could preferentially amplify shorter templates, alike in patients and controls. When Type 1 diabetes patients were examined, their TCRB CDR3s proved moderately but significantly shorter in all four CD4+ subsets. The question left open here concerned HLA type influencing TCRB rearrangement.

Material: naive CD4+ T cells from blood. The V call is TRBV9, the J call TRBJ1-5, with TRBD1 matching 7 bases. This clonotype was sampled from a man aged 25 to 40 with type 1 diabetes. The CDR3 region has the DNA TGTGCCAGCAGCCCCCGAGGGGGCGTACAGCCCCAGCATTTT. This translates into CASSPRGGVQPQHF. The whole variable domain, remainder taken from reference TRBV9 and TRBJ1-5, is DSGVTQTPKHLITATGQRVTLRCSPRSGDLSVYWYQQSLDQGLQFLIQYYNGEERAKGNILERFSAQQFPDLHSELNLSSLELGDSALYFCASSPRGGVQPQHFGDGTRLSIL.